This TCR beta chain was found in a study of technical replicates of blood from a handful of donors. Assay: immunoSEQ multiplex PCR; the TCRdb copy retains only in-frame clones and omits some. The top ten hold about 0.26% of the sample, which has 65,000 to 80,000 clones, 95% to 97% seen once. V was pared by 2 bases and J by 8 bases, with 10 bases between. The V gene's germline CDR1 is LGHNA and CDR2 YNFKEQ. This CDR3 comprises 13 residues. The gene calls are TRBV4-2 and TRBJ2-1; the D gene is possibly TRBD2 (6 bases). The receptor comes from a human donor in good health. Material: T cells isolated from PBMCs. CDR3 sequence: CASSQRDWDEQFF. Written as DNA, the CDR3 is TGTGCCAGCAGCCAAAGGGACTGGGATGAGCAGTTCTTC.